This is a list of T cell receptor beta chains from one sample in a study of CD8 T cells in ankylosing spondylitis. One entry per CDR3 protein, called by TCRdb with MiXCR from the 5' RACE reads. The repertoire consists of approximately 300,000 distinct CDR3 sequences, with less than 10% occurring once and the leading ten covering 13% to 15%. Sequencing was carried out using blood, either unsorted or a sorted T cell fraction (not recorded which). The receptors come from a male donor with ankylosing spondylitis. CDR3s include the opening cysteine and the closing phenylalanine or tryptophan. Each record gives: V gene, clone size, D gene, J gene, CDR3 length, CDR3 protein, CDR3 DNA. D genes are given only for firm matches. Size is omitted from some rows. Given values are once, few, many or a class for expanded clones.

>TRBV2|few|.|TRBJ2-7|12
CASLGVSDEQYF
TGTGCCAGCCTAGGCGTGTCGGACGAGCAGTACTTC
>TRBV29-1|many|.|TRBJ1-5|13
CSGSTGLNQPQHF
TGCAGCGGATCCACGGGGCTCAATCAGCCCCAGCATTTT
>TRBV11-2|many|TRBD2|TRBJ2-1|15
CASSFAGREVDEQFF
TGTGCCAGCTCCTTCGCGGGGCGGGAGGTGGATGAGCAGTTCTTC
>TRBV6-1|.|.|TRBJ2-7|14
CASSTTDYTYEQYF
TGTGCCAGCAGTACGACGGACTACACCTACGAGCAGTACTTC
>TRBV16|many|.|TRBJ2-1|14
CASSLRPGYNEQFF
TGTGCCAGCAGCCTGAGACCAGGGTACAATGAGCAGTTCTTC
>TRBV25-1|many|TRBD2|TRBJ2-1|15
CASRHGLAGYNEQFF
TGTGCCAGCAGACATGGACTAGCGGGGTACAATGAGCAGTTCTTC
>TRBV28|.|.|TRBJ2-5|13
CASSFREQETQYF
TGTGCCAGCAGTTTCCGGGAACAAGAGACCCAGTACTTC
>TRBV7-2|.|.|TRBJ2-7|14
CASSLRPGTYEQYF
TGTGCCAGCAGCTTACGTCCCGGCACCTACGAGCAGTACTTC
>TRBV7-8|few|TRBD1|TRBJ1-5|17
CASSPAPGGQRLQPQHF
TGTGCCAGCAGCCCCGCACCGGGGGGACAGCGGTTGCAGCCCCAGCATTTT
>TRBV5-1|few|TRBD2|TRBJ2-1|16
CASSGGTSGRLDEQFF
TGCGCCAGCAGCGGGGGGACTAGCGGGAGACTAGATGAGCAGTTCTTC
>TRBV14|few|TRBD2|TRBJ2-7|15
CASSPLFSGGVEQYF
TGTGCCAGCAGCCCCCTATTTTCGGGAGGGGTCGAGCAGTACTTC
>TRBV29-1|few|.|TRBJ2-1|14
CSAARIRAMNEQFF
TGCAGCGCCGCCCGGATTCGGGCCATGAACGAGCAGTTCTTC
>TRBV7-9|.|TRBD1|TRBJ2-1|15
CASSPPRTGGNEQFF
TGTGCCAGCAGCCCCCCAAGGACAGGGGGCAATGAGCAGTTCTTC
>TRBV7-2|few|TRBD2|TRBJ2-5|15
CASSLEGTSGRAQYF
TGTGCCAGCAGCTTAGAGGGGACTAGCGGGAGGGCCCAGTACTTC
>TRBV7-8|.|TRBD2|TRBJ2-3|16
CASSLEAGDDTDTQYF
TGTGCCAGCAGCTTAGAGGCGGGGGACGACACAGATACGCAGTATTTT
>TRBV20-1|many|.|TRBJ2-1|13
CSARRDSYNEQFF
TGCAGTGCTAGGAGGGACTCCTACAATGAGCAGTTCTTC
>TRBV28|many|.|TRBJ1-4|11
CASRSNEKLFF
TGTGCCAGCAGATCAAATGAAAAACTGTTTTTT
>TRBV5-1|.|TRBD1|TRBJ1-1|14
CASSLGRGFAEAFF
TGCGCCAGCAGCTTGGGCAGGGGGTTTGCTGAAGCTTTCTTT
>TRBV4-1|.|TRBD2|TRBJ2-7|15
CASSQEWREGREQYF
TGCGCCAGCAGCCAAGAATGGCGGGAGGGTCGGGAGCAGTACTTC
>TRBV11-3|.|.|TRBJ2-6|13
CASSLGGSRTLTF
TGTGCCAGCAGCTTAGGGGGGTCGAGGACTCTGACTTTC
>TRBV12-3/TRBV12-4|many|.|TRBJ2-7|14
CASSLAGAELEQYF
TGTGCCAGCAGCCTTGCGGGCGCGGAGTTGGAGCAGTACTTC
>TRBV29-1|.|TRBD1|TRBJ1-5|16
CSVSGTGFYSNQPQHF
TGCAGCGTTTCCGGGACAGGGTTTTATAGCAATCAGCCCCAGCATTTT
>TRBV5-1|.|.|TRBJ1-6|18
CASSLWFRTAEGESPLHF
TGCGCCAGCAGCTTGTGGTTCCGGACAGCCGAAGGTGAATCACCCCTCCACTTT
>TRBV29-1|few|TRBD1|TRBJ1-2|14
CSVEVPGTGEGYTF
TGCAGCGTTGAAGTACCCGGGACAGGGGAAGGCTACACCTTC
>TRBV18|many|.|TRBJ2-1|15
CASSPGRGIYNEQFF
TGTGCCAGCTCCCCAGGGAGAGGGATTTACAATGAGCAGTTCTTC
>TRBV11-2|.|.|TRBJ2-3|15
CASSPMTDSTDTQYF
TGTGCCAGCAGCCCGATGACAGACTCCACAGATACGCAGTATTTT
>TRBV12-3/TRBV12-4|.|TRBD1|TRBJ2-2|16
CASSPRGTGNTGELFF
TGTGCCAGCAGTCCCCGTGGGACAGGGAACACCGGGGAGCTGTTTTTT